This T cell receptor beta chain was sequenced for a study of T cells in Graves' hyperthyroidism and ophthalmopathy. This clonotype was detected ten times or more. Its specificity is not known. TCR beta CDR3 sequences were amplified from RNA transcripts. HTBI primers were used for first-round RT-PCR of the TCR CDR3. TCRdb passed the multiplex PCR reads through MiXCR, listing each CDR3 protein once. The repertoire holds roughly 500,000 distinct CDR3 sequences, with approximately 15% as singletons. The CDR3 spans 14 residues. After removal of 3 bases from V and 7 bases from J, the junction contained 9 bases not matched to a gene. Germline CDR1 is SGHRS and CDR2 is YFSETQ. Lactation, pregnancy, other autoimmune disease or uncontrolled infection excluded patients. Clinical symptoms, serum thyroxine, TRAb, thyroid ultrasound and orbital computed tomography established diagnosis. Study results and limitations: The majority of expanded thyroid clonotypes above 0.001 also appeared in blood. Ophthalmopathy stood apart from stable hyperthyroidism in a 13 V-J model.

The receptor's source is a young woman with Graves' hyperthyroidism that later progressed to Graves' ophthalmopathy. Sequencing was carried out using blood. The J gene is TRBJ1-2, the V gene TRBV5-1; 7 nucleotides line up with TRBD1. The CDR3 loop reads CASSSTQGGAGYTF. Written as DNA, the CDR3 is TGCGCCAGCAGCTCAACCCAGGGGGGTGCTGGCTACACCTTC.